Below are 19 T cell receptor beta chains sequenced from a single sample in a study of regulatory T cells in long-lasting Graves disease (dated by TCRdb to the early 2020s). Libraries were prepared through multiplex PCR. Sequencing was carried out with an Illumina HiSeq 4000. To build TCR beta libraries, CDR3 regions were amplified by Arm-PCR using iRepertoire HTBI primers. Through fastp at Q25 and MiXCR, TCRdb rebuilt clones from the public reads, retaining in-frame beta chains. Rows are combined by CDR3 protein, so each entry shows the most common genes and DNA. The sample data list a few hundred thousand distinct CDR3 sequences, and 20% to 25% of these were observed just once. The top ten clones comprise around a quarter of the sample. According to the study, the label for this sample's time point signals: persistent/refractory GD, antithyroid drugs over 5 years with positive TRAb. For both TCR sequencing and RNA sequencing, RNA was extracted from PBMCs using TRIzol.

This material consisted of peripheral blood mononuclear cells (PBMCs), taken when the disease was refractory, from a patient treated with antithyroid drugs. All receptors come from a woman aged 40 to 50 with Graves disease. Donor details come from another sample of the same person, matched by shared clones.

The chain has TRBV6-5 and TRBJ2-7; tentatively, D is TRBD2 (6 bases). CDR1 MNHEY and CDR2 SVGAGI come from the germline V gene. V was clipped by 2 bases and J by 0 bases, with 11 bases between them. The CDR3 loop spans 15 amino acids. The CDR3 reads CASSYVQGGSYEQYF. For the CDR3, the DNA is TGTGCCAGCAGTTACGTGCAGGGAGGCTCCTACGAGCAGTACTTC.

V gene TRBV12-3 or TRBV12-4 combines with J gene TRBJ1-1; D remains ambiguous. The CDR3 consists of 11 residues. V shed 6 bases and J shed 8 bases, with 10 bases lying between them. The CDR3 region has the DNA TGTGCCAGCAGATTTAGGAGGGAAGCTTTCTTT. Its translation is CASRFRREAFF.

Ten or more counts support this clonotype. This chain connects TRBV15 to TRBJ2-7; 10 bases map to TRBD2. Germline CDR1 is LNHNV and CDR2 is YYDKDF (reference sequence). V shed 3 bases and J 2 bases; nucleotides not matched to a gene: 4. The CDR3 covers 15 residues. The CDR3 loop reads CATSRLAGAAYEQYF. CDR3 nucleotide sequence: TGTGCCACCAGCAGGCTAGCGGGGGCGGCCTACGAGCAGTACTTC.

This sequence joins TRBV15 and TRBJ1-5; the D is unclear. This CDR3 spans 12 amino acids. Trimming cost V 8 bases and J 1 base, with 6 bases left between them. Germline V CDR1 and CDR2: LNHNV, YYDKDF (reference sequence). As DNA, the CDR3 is TGTGCCACCGGCGCGAGCAATCAGCCCCAGCATTTT. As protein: CATGASNQPQHF.

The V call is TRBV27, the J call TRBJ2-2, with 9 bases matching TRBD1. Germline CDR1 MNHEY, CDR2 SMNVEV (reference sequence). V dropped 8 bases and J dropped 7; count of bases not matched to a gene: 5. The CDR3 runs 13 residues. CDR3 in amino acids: CASRDRDFGELFF. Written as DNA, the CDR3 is TGTGCCAGCCGGGACAGGGATTTCGGGGAGCTGTTTTTT.

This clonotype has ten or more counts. The CDR3 here is CASSSPRTGATNIFQETQYF. The CDR3 nucleotides read TGTGCCAGCAGCTCCCCAAGGACAGGGGCGACCAACATTTTCCAAGAGACCCAGTACTTC. This chain uses TRBV11-2 with TRBJ2-5, with TRBD1 matching 9 bases. Losses at the gene ends were 4 bases for V and 1 base for J; bases not matched to a gene: 19. The CDR3 loop spans 20 amino acids. Per the germline V gene, CDR1 is SGHAT and CDR2 is FQNNGV.

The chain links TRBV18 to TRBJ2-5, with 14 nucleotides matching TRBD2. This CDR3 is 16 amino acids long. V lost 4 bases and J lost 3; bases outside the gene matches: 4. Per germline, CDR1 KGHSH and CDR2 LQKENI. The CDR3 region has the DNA TGTGCCAGCTCACGAGGGACTAGCGGGAGTAAAGAGACCCAGTACTTC. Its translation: CASSRGTSGSKETQYF. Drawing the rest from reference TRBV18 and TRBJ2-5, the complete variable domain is NAGVMQNPRHLVRRRGQEARLRCSPMKGHSHVYWYRQLPEEGLKFMVYLQKENIIDESGMPKERFSAEFPKEGPSILRIQQVVRGDSAAYFCASSRGTSGSKETQYFGPGTRLLVL.

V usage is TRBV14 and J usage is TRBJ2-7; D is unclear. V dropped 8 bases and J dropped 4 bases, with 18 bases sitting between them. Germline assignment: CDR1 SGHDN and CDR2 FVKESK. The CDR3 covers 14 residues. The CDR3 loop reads CASLLLHFQYEQYF. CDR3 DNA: TGTGCCAGCTTGTTACTGCACTTCCAGTACGAGCAGTACTTC.

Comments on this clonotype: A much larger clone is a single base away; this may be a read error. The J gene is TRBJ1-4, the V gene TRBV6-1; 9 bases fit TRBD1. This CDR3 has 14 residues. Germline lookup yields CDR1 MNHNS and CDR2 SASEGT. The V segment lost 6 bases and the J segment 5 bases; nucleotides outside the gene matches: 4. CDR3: CASRTGTGNEKLFF. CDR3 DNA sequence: TGTGCCAGCAGAACCGGGACAGGGAATGAAAAACTGTTTTTT.

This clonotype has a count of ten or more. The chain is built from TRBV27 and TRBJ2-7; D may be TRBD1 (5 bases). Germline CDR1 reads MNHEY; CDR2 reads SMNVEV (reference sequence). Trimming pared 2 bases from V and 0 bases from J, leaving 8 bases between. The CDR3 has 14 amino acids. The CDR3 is CASSLNRLSYEQYF. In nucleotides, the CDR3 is TGTGCCAGCAGTTTAAACAGGCTCTCCTACGAGCAGTACTTC.

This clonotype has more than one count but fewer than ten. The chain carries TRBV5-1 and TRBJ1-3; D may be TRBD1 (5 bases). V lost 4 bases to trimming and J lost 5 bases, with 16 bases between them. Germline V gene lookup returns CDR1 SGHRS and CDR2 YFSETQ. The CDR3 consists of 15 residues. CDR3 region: CASSRDQSFRNTIYF. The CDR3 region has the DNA TGCGCCAGCAGCCGGGACCAAAGTTTTCGAAACACCATATATTTT.

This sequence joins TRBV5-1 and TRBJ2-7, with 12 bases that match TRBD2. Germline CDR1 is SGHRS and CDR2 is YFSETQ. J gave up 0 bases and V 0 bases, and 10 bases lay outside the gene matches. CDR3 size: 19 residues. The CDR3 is CASSLANLGTSGRSYEQYF. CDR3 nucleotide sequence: TGCGCCAGCAGCTTGGCAAATTTAGGGACTAGCGGGCGCTCCTACGAGCAGTACTTC.

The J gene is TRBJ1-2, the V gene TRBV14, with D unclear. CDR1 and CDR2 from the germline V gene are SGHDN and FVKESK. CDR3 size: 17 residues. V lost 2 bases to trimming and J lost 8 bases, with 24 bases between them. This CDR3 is CASSQNPGRAYASGYTF. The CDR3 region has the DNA TGTGCCAGCAGCCAAAACCCCGGACGGGCCTATGCGTCGGGCTACACCTTC. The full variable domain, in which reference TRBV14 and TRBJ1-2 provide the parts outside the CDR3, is EAGVTQFPSHSVIEKGQTVTLRCDPISGHDNLYWYRRVMGKEIKFLLHFVKESKQDESGMPNNRFLAERTGGTYSTLKVQPAELEDSGVYFCASSQNPGRAYASGYTFGSGTRLTVV.

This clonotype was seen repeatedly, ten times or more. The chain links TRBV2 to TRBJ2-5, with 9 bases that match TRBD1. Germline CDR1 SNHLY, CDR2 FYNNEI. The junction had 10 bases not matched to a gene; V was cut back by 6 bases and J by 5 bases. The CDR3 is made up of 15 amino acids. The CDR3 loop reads CASRPRTGVGETQYF. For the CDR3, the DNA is TGTGCCAGCAGGCCAAGGACAGGGGTAGGCGAGACCCAGTACTTC.

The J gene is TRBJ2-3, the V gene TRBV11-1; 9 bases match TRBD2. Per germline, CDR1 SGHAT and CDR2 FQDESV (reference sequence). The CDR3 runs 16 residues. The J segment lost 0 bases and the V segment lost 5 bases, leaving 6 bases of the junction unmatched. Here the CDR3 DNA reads TGTGCCAGCAGCCCCGGGACTAGCCGAAGCACAGATACGCAGTATTTT. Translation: CASSPGTSRSTDTQYF. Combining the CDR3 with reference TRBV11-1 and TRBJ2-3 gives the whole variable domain EAEVAQSPRYKITEKSQAVAFWCDPISGHATLYWYRQILGQGPELLVQFQDESVVDDSQLPKDRFSAERLKGVDSTLKIQPAELGDSAMYLCASSPGTSRSTDTQYFGPGTRLTVL.

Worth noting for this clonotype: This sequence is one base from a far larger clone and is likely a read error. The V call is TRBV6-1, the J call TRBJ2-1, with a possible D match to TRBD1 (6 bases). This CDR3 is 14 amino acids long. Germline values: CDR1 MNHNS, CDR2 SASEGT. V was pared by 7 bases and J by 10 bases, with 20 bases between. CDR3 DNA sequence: TGTGCCAGCATTTCGACAGGACCTACCTACGAGCAGTTCTTC. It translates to CASISTGPTYEQFF.

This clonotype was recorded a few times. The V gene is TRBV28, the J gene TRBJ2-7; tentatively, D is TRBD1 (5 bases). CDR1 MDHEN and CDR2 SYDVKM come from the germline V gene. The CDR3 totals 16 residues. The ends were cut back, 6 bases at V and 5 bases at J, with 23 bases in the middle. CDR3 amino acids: CASSQGRTWGKDEQYF. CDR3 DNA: TGTGCCAGCAGCCAAGGAAGGACATGGGGAAAGGACGAGCAGTACTTC.

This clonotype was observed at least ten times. The DNA of the CDR3 is TGTGCCACCAGCAGAGATTTGGACAGGGGGAATACTAATGAAAAACTGTTTTTT. Protein: CATSRDLDRGNTNEKLFF. This sequence joins TRBV15 and TRBJ1-4; TRBD1 matches at 10 bases. CDR1 and CDR2 from the germline V gene are LNHNV and YYDKDF (reference sequence). The CDR3 is 18 residues long. V shed 0 bases and J 2 bases; nucleotides not matched to a gene: 6.

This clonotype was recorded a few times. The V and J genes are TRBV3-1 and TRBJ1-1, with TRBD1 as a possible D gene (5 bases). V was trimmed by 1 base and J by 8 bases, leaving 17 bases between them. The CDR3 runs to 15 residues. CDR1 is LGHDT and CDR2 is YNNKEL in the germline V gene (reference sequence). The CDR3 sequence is CASSQGWGGQAEAFF. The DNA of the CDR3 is TGTGCCAGCAGCCAAGGGTGGGGCGGGCAGGCGGAAGCTTTCTTT.